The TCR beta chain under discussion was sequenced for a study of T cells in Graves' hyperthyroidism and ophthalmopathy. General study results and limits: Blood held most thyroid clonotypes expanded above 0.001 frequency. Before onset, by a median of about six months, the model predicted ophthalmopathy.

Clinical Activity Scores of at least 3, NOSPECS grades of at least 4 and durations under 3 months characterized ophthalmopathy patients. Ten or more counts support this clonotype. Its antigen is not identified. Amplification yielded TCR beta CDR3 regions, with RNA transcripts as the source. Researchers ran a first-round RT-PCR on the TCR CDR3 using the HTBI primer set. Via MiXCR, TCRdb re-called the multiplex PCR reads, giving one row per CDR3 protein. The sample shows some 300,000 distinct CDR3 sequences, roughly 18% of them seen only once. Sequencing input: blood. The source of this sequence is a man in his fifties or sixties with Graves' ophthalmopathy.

CDR3 DNA sequence: TGTGCCAGCTCACGCCCCACAGGGAACCAAGAGACCCAGTACTTC. Its translation is CASSRPTGNQETQYF. This chain connects TRBV18 to TRBJ2-5; a possible D gene is TRBD1 (6 bases). Deletions cut 4 bases from V and 0 bases from J, with 12 bases between. The CDR3 sequence is 15 residues long. CDR1 and CDR2 from the germline V gene are KGHSH and LQKENI.